This TCR beta chain is drawn from a study of cytomegalovirus exposure and HLA in healthy donors. Study-level information: The approximately 710 first-cohort repertoires and the roughly 120 validation repertoires shared the same platform, a later analysis reported.

Profiling relied on immunoSEQ multiplex PCR, and the TCRdb table lists in-frame clones only, not all of them. Here the sample spans some 84,000 clones, approximately 91% being singletons. The CDR3 sequence is 18 residues long. V lost 1 base, J lost 7 bases, and 20 bases lay in between. Germline CDR1 is SGHVS and CDR2 is FQNEAQ. The source material was PBMCs. V is TRBV7-8 and J is TRBJ1-6; TRBD1 might be the D (6 bases). The TCR sequence derives from a man aged 30 to 39 in good health and CMV-seronegative. The CDR3 bases are TGTGCCAGCAGCTTAGGCACCAGGGGCAGGAGGCTGAATTCACCCCTCCACTTT. This encodes CASSLGTRGRRLNSPLHF.